This entry describes one T cell receptor (beta chain). This entry is derived from a study of blood T cell repertoires in COVID-19. Repertoires were generated with immunoSEQ multiplex PCR, while TCRdb's copy carries only in-frame clones and drops some. In the table there are 130,000 to 150,000 clones, 65% to 80% of which are singletons. Germline-derived CDR1 and CDR2 are SGHRS and YFSETQ. The CDR3 spans 14 residues. V shed 4 bases and J 8 bases; nucleotides not matched to a gene: 7. The sequence was obtained from a man between 60 and 75 years old with acute or convalescent COVID-19. The sample comprised peripheral blood. The chain employs TRBV5-1 and TRBJ1-4; TRBD1 matches 8 bases. The CDR3, as DNA: TGCGCCAGCAGCATACAGGGGGGACGGGAAAAACTGTTTTTT. This translates into CASSIQGGREKLFF.